One T cell receptor (beta chain) is described in this entry. Some clones are missing from TCRdb's copy, which holds only in-frame ones; the method was immunoSEQ multiplex PCR. Of roughly 200,000 clones in the sample, roughly 87% were seen once. The germline CDR1 and CDR2 sequences are MNHNS and SASEGT. The length of the CDR3 is 13 residues. Trimming cost V 3 bases and J 8 bases; bases outside gene matches: 4. The data stem from a study of blood T cell repertoires in COVID-19. This receptor was taken from a man in his 60s with active or convalescent COVID-19. This chain uses TRBV6-1 with TRBJ1-2, with 9 bases that match TRBD1. Sequenced: peripheral blood. The CDR3 loop reads CASSEDRGGGYTF. The CDR3 DNA follows: TGTGCCAGCAGTGAGGACAGGGGCGGAGGCTACACCTTC.